The rows below give T cell receptor beta chains drawn from one sample of a study of beta chain features in type 1 diabetes. Sequencing used immunoSEQ multiplex PCR; TCRdb keeps in-frame clones, though not all of them. The sample lists 90,000 to 110,000 clones, about 40% occurring once. Sequenced: stem cell memory CD4+ T cells from blood. The receptors were sampled from a woman aged 18-29 years in good health. The CDR3 runs from the conserved cysteine through the conserved F or W. A D gene is named only where the DNA matches it firmly. Clone size is stated in some rows and not others, as once, few, many or a class when expanded.

V	D	J	size	DNA	CDR3
TRBV7-9	NA	TRBJ1-5	NA	TGTGCCAGCAGCTCCAGGGGGCCCCAGCATTTT	CASSSRGPQHF
TRBV13	NA	TRBJ2-5	NA	TGTGCCAGCAGCTTCTATAAGGTACAGGTTGGGGAGACCCAGTACTTC	CASSFYKVQVGETQYF
TRBV7-9	NA	TRBJ1-3	NA	TGTGCCAGCAGCTCACACGGGGTCTCCGAAAGCACCATATATTTT	CASSSHGVSESTIYF
TRBV28	TRBD1	TRBJ2-7	NA	TGTGCCAGCGGGCTGCCCGGGACAGGGGTTATTTCCTACGAGCAGTACTTC	CASGLPGTGVISYEQYF
TRBV5-1	TRBD1	TRBJ2-2	NA	TGCGCCAGCAGCTTACAGGGGGAATACGGGGAGCTGTTTTTT	CASSLQGEYGELFF
TRBV10-3	TRBD2	TRBJ2-4	NA	TGTGCCACTAGGACTAGCGGGAGTGTCATTCAGTACTTC	CATRTSGSVIQYF
TRBV6-5	NA	TRBJ2-7	few	TGTGCCAGCAGTTACTCGAGGCGAACCTACGAGCAGTACTTC	CASSYSRRTYEQYF
TRBV6-5	NA	TRBJ1-1	few	TGTGCCAGCAGTTACTTTCAGGGTTACACTGAAGCTTTCTTT	CASSYFQGYTEAFF
TRBV7-9	TRBD2	TRBJ2-5	few	TGTGCCAGCAGCCCGGGACTAGCGGGATGGGAGACCCAGTACTTC	CASSPGLAGWETQYF
TRBV7-9	NA	TRBJ2-1	NA	TGTGCCAGCAGCTTGGTGAGCGATGAGCAGTTCTTC	CASSLVSDEQFF
TRBV9	TRBD1	TRBJ1-4	NA	TGTGCCAGCAGCGACCGGGACAGGGGCCGAACTAATGAAAAACTGTTTTTT	CASSDRDRGRTNEKLFF
TRBV5-1	TRBD2	TRBJ2-5	few	TGCGCCAGCAGCTGGATGGGGGAGGGCCAGGAGACCCAGTACTTC	CASSWMGEGQETQYF
TRBV11-1	NA	TRBJ2-2	NA	TGTGCCAGCAGCTCCGTCCCGGGGGAGCTGTTTTTT	CASSSVPGELFF
TRBV6-1	TRBD1	TRBJ2-6	NA	TGTGCCAGCAGTGAAAGGCAGGGGGCTCTCTCTGGGGCCAACGTCCTGACTTTC	CASSERQGALSGANVLTF
TRBV6-1	NA	TRBJ2-1	NA	TGTGCCAGCAGTGAAGCGACTGGCTCGTACAATGAGCAGTTCTTC	CASSEATGSYNEQFF
TRBV11-1	TRBD1	TRBJ2-2	few	TGTGCCAGCAGCCCCCGGCCAGGGGGGAACACCGGGGAGCTGTTTTTT	CASSPRPGGNTGELFF
TRBV5-4	NA	TRBJ2-6	few	TGTGCCAGCACCCGGTACTCTGGGGCCAACGTCCTGACTTTC	CASTRYSGANVLTF
TRBV28	TRBD1	TRBJ2-6	NA	TGTGCCAGCAGTCCTCGACAGGGCTTGGATGGGGCCAACGTCCTGACTTTC	CASSPRQGLDGANVLTF
TRBV5-1	NA	TRBJ2-2	NA	TGCGCCAGCAGAATAGGGGACACCGGGGAGCTGTTTTTT	CASRIGDTGELFF
TRBV4-1	TRBD2	TRBJ2-3	NA	TGCGCCAGCAGCAAATTTACTAGCGGGTCTTCCACAGATACGCAGTATTTT	CASSKFTSGSSTDTQYF
TRBV13	TRBD2	TRBJ2-7	NA	TGTGCCAGCAGCGTAACTAGCGGGAGGGCCTACGAGCAGTACTTC	CASSVTSGRAYEQYF
TRBV6-5	TRBD2	TRBJ2-7	NA	TGTGCCAGCAGTTACTCGAGCCTAGCGGGAGTGCAGTACTTC	CASSYSSLAGVQYF
TRBV28	NA	TRBJ1-1	NA	TGTGCCAGCAGTTACATTTACAGGGTGAACACTGAAGCTTTCTTT	CASSYIYRVNTEAFF
TRBV30	NA	TRBJ2-7	NA	TGTGCCTGGAGAGGGCGCGGGGTTTCCTACGAGCAGTACTTC	CAWRGRGVSYEQYF
TRBV30	TRBD1	TRBJ1-5	few	TGTGCCTGGAGCAGGGGGCGCGATCAGCCCCAGCATTTT	CAWSRGRDQPQHF
TRBV5-5	NA	TRBJ2-4	NA	TGTGCCAGCAGCCGTTGGGGGCAGCAACTAGCCAAAAACATTCAGTACTTC	CASSRWGQQLAKNIQYF
TRBV6-5	TRBD1	TRBJ1-4	once	TGTGCCAGCAGATCCAGGGGGCTCAATGAAAAACTGTTTTTT	CASRSRGLNEKLFF
TRBV5-1	TRBD1	TRBJ1-4	NA	TGCGCCAGCACCCGAGACAGGGGACCGTATGAAAAACTGTTTTTT	CASTRDRGPYEKLFF
TRBV5-1	TRBD2	TRBJ2-1	NA	TGCGCCAGCAGCTGGGGGACTAGCGGGAGGAAGCTTGAGCAGTTCTTC	CASSWGTSGRKLEQFF
TRBV19	TRBD2	TRBJ2-2	few	TGTGCCAGTACTAGCGGGATGACCGGGGAGCTGTTTTTT	CASTSGMTGELFF
TRBV29-1	TRBD2	TRBJ2-1	few	TGCAGCGTTGCCCTGGGGGGGGGATACAATGAGCAGTTCTTC	CSVALGGGYNEQFF
TRBV28	TRBD2	TRBJ2-2	NA	TGTGCCAGCAGATGGGGACTAGCGGCGACGAACACCGGGGAGCTGTTTTTT	CASRWGLAATNTGELFF
TRBV7-2	TRBD1	TRBJ1-1	few	TGTGCCAGCAGCTTTCGGGACAGGGGGCGGTCAGAAGCTTTCTTT	CASSFRDRGRSEAFF
TRBV28	TRBD1	TRBJ1-5	NA	TGTGCCAGCAGAGTTATAGGGACAGGGTCAGGCAATCAGCCCCAGCATTTT	CASRVIGTGSGNQPQHF
TRBV27	NA	TRBJ1-2	NA	TGTGCCAGCAGACTCGGCGGGAGGAATGGCTACACCTTC	CASRLGGRNGYTF
TRBV11-3	TRBD2	TRBJ2-1	NA	TGTGCCAGCAGCTTAGAATTTGGGACTAGCGCGGGCAATGAGCAGTTCTTC	CASSLEFGTSAGNEQFF
TRBV4-1	TRBD1	TRBJ2-5	many	TGCGCCAGCAGCCGAGATACAGGGGCTGGAGAGACCCAGTACTTC	CASSRDTGAGETQYF
TRBV5-1	TRBD1	TRBJ2-7	few	TGCGCCAGCAGTCCTACTCCGCCCGGGACAGCGGCACCAAGAGAGCAGTACTTC	CASSPTPPGTAAPREQYF
TRBV7-9	TRBD1	TRBJ2-4	few	TGTGCCAGCAGCTCGGACAGGGCGACGGGGTTGGGGATTTCAAACATTCAGTACTTC	CASSSDRATGLGISNIQYF
TRBV6-5	TRBD1	TRBJ1-3	few	TGTGCCAGCAGTTGGGACAGGGGCTCTGGAAACACCATATATTTT	CASSWDRGSGNTIYF
TRBV4-3	TRBD1	TRBJ2-3	once	TGCGCCAGCAGCCAGACAGGGTTTAGATCAGATACGCAGTATTTT	CASSQTGFRSDTQYF
TRBV20-1	NA	TRBJ2-1	NA	TGCAGTGCTACCAGGTACAATGAGCAGTTCTTC	CSATRYNEQFF
TRBV4-2	NA	TRBJ2-3	NA	TGTGCCAGCAGCCACCACACAGATACGCAGTATTTT	CASSHHTDTQYF
TRBV18	NA	TRBJ2-2	NA	TGTGCCAGCTCACCACGGAGGGACCCGAACACCGGGGAGCTGTTTTTT	CASSPRRDPNTGELFF
TRBV4-2	TRBD2	TRBJ2-7	few	TGTGCCAGCAGCCCTCGGACTAGCGGGATGTCTTACGAGCAGTACTTC	CASSPRTSGMSYEQYF
TRBV14	TRBD2	TRBJ2-7	NA	TGTGCCAGCAGCCAAGGGAGCGGGAGGGTAACCTACGAGCAGTACTTC	CASSQGSGRVTYEQYF
TRBV5-4	NA	TRBJ2-1	few	TGTGCCAGCAGCTCTAGTGGGGGCTTGCGTTACAATGAGCAGTTCTTC	CASSSSGGLRYNEQFF
TRBV7-9	TRBD2	TRBJ2-1	NA	TGTGCCAGCAGCAATAGCGGGAGCTCCTACAATGAGCAGTTCTTC	CASSNSGSSYNEQFF
TRBV5-4	NA	TRBJ2-4	NA	TGTGCCAGCAGCATGGGACTCGGCGTAGCCAAAAACATTCAGTACTTC	CASSMGLGVAKNIQYF
TRBV30	TRBD2	TRBJ2-2	NA	TGTGCCTGGAGTGTAGAACTAGCGGGAGGGACCGGGGAGCTGTTTTTT	CAWSVELAGGTGELFF
TRBV28	TRBD2	TRBJ2-2	few	TGTGCCAGCAGTTTAGCGGGAGGCACCGGGGAGCTGTTTTTT	CASSLAGGTGELFF
TRBV5-8	TRBD1	TRBJ1-2	NA	TGTGCCAGCAGCTTGTTGTTAGGACAGGGATTCGATGGCTACACCTTC	CASSLLLGQGFDGYTF
TRBV2	NA	TRBJ2-6	few	TGTGCCAGCAGTCCCATTCTGGTACAGCTCGGGGCCAACGTCCTGACTTTC	CASSPILVQLGANVLTF
TRBV7-8	TRBD1	TRBJ1-4	NA	TGTGCCACCGGAGGGGGCCCTAATGAAAAACTGTTTTTT	CATGGGPNEKLFF
TRBV5-4	TRBD2	TRBJ2-6	few	TGTGCCAGCAGGTATAGACTAGCGGGTCCGCCGGGCTCTGGGGCCAACGTCCTGACTTTC	CASRYRLAGPPGSGANVLTF
TRBV5-4	TRBD2	TRBJ2-2	NA	TGTGCCAGCAGCTTGCTAGCGGGTACGAACACCGGGGAGCTGTTTTTT	CASSLLAGTNTGELFF
TRBV5-6	TRBD1	TRBJ2-7	few	TGTGCCAGCAGCTTCGGACAGGGGGCCGGTCAGCAGTACTTC	CASSFGQGAGQQYF
TRBV5-1	NA	TRBJ1-1	NA	TGCGCCAGCAGCCATGATCGGACTGAAGCTTTCTTT	CASSHDRTEAFF
TRBV4-2	TRBD1	TRBJ2-5	NA	TGTGCCAGCAGCCAAGGGGAGACAGGGTTTGCGCAGACCCAGTACTTC	CASSQGETGFAQTQYF
TRBV9	TRBD1	TRBJ1-1	few	TGTGCCAGCAGCTTAACTACAGGGGAGACTGAAGCTTTCTTT	CASSLTTGETEAFF